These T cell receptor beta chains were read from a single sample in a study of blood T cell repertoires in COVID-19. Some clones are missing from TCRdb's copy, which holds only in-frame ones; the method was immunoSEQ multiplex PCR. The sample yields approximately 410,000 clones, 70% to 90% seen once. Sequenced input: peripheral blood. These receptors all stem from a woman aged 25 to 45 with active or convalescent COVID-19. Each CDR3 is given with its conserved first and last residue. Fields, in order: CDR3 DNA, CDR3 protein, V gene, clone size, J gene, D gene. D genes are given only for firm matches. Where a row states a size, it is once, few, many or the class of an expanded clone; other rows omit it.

CDR3 DNA: TGTGCCAGCAGACGGCGGACAGCGGATCATCAGCCCCAGCATTTT
CDR3 protein: CASRRRTADHQPQHF
V gene: TRBV6-6
clone size: -
J gene: TRBJ1-5
D gene: -

CDR3 DNA: TGTGCCAGCACCCAACCGGGACAGGGTTTCGAGCAGTACTTC
CDR3 protein: CASTQPGQGFEQYF
V gene: TRBV6-6
clone size: -
J gene: TRBJ2-7
D gene: TRBD1

CDR3 DNA: TGTGCCAGCAGCGATATAGCGGGGGGGCCGGCTGGGGCCAACGTCCTGACTTTC
CDR3 protein: CASSDIAGGPAGANVLTF
V gene: TRBV2
clone size: -
J gene: TRBJ2-6
D gene: TRBD2

CDR3 DNA: TGTGCCAGCAGTTTAACGGGGGGGCCCTATTTT
CDR3 protein: CASSLTGGPYF
V gene: TRBV12-3/TRBV12-4
clone size: -
J gene: TRBJ2-3
D gene: TRBD2

CDR3 DNA: TGTGCCACCGAGCCACAGACCCGAGTGAACAATGAGCAGTTCTTC
CDR3 protein: CATEPQTRVNNEQFF
V gene: TRBV5-8
clone size: -
J gene: TRBJ2-1
D gene: -

CDR3 DNA: TGTGCCAGCAGTCCAGACTTTAGCGTTGCTAGCACAGATACGCAGTATTTT
CDR3 protein: CASSPDFSVASTDTQYF
V gene: TRBV27
clone size: -
J gene: TRBJ2-3
D gene: -

CDR3 DNA: TGTGCCAGCAGGGGACAGGGGGAAAACACTGAAGCTTTCTTT
CDR3 protein: CASRGQGENTEAFF
V gene: TRBV6-5
clone size: -
J gene: TRBJ1-1
D gene: TRBD1

CDR3 DNA: TGTGCCAGCACCTCAACAGGGGGCGCCGACACTGAAGCTTTCTTT
CDR3 protein: CASTSTGGADTEAFF
V gene: TRBV7-2
clone size: -
J gene: TRBJ1-1
D gene: TRBD1

CDR3 DNA: TGCGCCAGCAGCCAACAACAGGGGAACACTGAAGCTTTCTTT
CDR3 protein: CASSQQQGNTEAFF
V gene: TRBV5-1
clone size: few
J gene: TRBJ1-1
D gene: -

CDR3 DNA: TGTGCCAGCAGTGAACCGGGAGGGGCTAGCACTGAAGCTTTCTTT
CDR3 protein: CASSEPGGASTEAFF
V gene: TRBV6-1
clone size: -
J gene: TRBJ1-1
D gene: -

CDR3 DNA: TGCAGCGCTTCCCAGGGTACTAACTATGGCTACACCTTC
CDR3 protein: CSASQGTNYGYTF
V gene: TRBV29-1
clone size: -
J gene: TRBJ1-2
D gene: -

CDR3 DNA: TGTGCCAGCAGCGGATCGTCAGGGGGCGAAAGTCCGAGCACCGGGGAGCTGTTTTTT
CDR3 protein: CASSGSSGGESPSTGELFF
V gene: TRBV9
clone size: -
J gene: TRBJ2-2
D gene: TRBD1

CDR3 DNA: TGTGCCAGCCTAACTCTAGCGGGCACAGATACGCAGTATTTT
CDR3 protein: CASLTLAGTDTQYF
V gene: TRBV6-5
clone size: -
J gene: TRBJ2-3
D gene: TRBD2

CDR3 DNA: TGCAGCGCCCAGGGACAGCACACAGATACGCAGTATTTT
CDR3 protein: CSAQGQHTDTQYF
V gene: TRBV29-1
clone size: -
J gene: TRBJ2-3
D gene: TRBD1

CDR3 DNA: TGTGCCAGCAGCCACAAGAGGGGGCCGTGGACAGCCGATGAAAAACTGTTTTTT
CDR3 protein: CASSHKRGPWTADEKLFF
V gene: TRBV14
clone size: -
J gene: TRBJ1-4
D gene: TRBD1

CDR3 DNA: TGTGCCAGCAGCTTTTTACCGGGGGGGAACACCGGGGAGCTGTTTTTT
CDR3 protein: CASSFLPGGNTGELFF
V gene: TRBV12-1
clone size: -
J gene: TRBJ2-2
D gene: -

CDR3 DNA: TGTGCCAGCAGTTTAGACAGATATGGCTACACCTTC
CDR3 protein: CASSLDRYGYTF
V gene: TRBV12-3/TRBV12-4
clone size: -
J gene: TRBJ1-2
D gene: -

CDR3 DNA: TGTGCCAGCAGAAAGGGAGTTCGGCCCCTCCACTTT
CDR3 protein: CASRKGVRPLHF
V gene: TRBV2
clone size: -
J gene: TRBJ1-6
D gene: -

CDR3 DNA: TGTGCCAGCAGCATCTCCTACGAGCAGTACTTC
CDR3 protein: CASSISYEQYF
V gene: TRBV2
clone size: -
J gene: TRBJ2-7
D gene: -

CDR3 DNA: TGCGCCAGCAGGCTTACAGGGGGTGATGGCTACACCTTC
CDR3 protein: CASRLTGGDGYTF
V gene: TRBV5-1
clone size: -
J gene: TRBJ1-2
D gene: TRBD1

CDR3 DNA: TGTGCCAGCAGCTTAGCGCCGTCCAGTACCTACGAGCAGTACTTC
CDR3 protein: CASSLAPSSTYEQYF
V gene: TRBV7-9
clone size: -
J gene: TRBJ2-7
D gene: -

CDR3 DNA: TGCGCCAGCAGCCAAGACCGCCAGGGCGAGCAGTTCTTC
CDR3 protein: CASSQDRQGEQFF
V gene: TRBV4-1
clone size: -
J gene: TRBJ2-1
D gene: -

CDR3 DNA: TGTGCCAGCACTACAGACTGGGGACAGCTGGCGGGCTACACCTTC
CDR3 protein: CASTTDWGQLAGYTF
V gene: TRBV6-5
clone size: -
J gene: TRBJ1-2
D gene: TRBD1